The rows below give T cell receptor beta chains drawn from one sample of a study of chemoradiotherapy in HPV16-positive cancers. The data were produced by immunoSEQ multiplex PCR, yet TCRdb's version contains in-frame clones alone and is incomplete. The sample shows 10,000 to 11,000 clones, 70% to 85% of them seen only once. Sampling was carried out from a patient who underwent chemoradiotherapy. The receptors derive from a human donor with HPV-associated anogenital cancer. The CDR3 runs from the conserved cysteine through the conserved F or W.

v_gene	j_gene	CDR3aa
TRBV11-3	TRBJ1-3	CASSQRQGNTIYF
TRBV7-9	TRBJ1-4	CASSLRGGGEKLFF
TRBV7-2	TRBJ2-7	CASSLPRDRVSYEQYF
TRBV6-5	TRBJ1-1	CASTPPGGGTEAFF
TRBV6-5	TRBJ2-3	CASRDRGRDTQYF
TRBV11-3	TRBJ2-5	CASASGGRETQYF
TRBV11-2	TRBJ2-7	CASSFFLAGGLPYEQYF
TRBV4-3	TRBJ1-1	CASSQDLGMNTEAFF
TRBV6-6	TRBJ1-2	CASGVSQGSEGYTF
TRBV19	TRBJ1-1	CASSTPRTGRAEAFF
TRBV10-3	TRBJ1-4	CAISEEGALDEKLFF
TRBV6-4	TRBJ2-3	CASSAEDSTDTQYF
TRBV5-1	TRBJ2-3	CASSAGTSGPDTQYF
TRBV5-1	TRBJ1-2	CASSLKYGYTF
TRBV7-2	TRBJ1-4	CASRSNTGGMGEKLFF
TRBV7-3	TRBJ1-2	CASSLETGANYGYTF
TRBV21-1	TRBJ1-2	CASSKDYKQGARNGYTF
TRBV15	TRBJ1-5	CATSRDRANQPQHF
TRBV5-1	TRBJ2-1	CASSLATDLSGGREQFF
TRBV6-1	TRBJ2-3	CASSDKSQGKSTDTQYF
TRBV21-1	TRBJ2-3	CASSKSTRDTQYF
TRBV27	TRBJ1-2	CASSFQGPNYGYTF
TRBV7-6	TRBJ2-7	CASSLGSGGPNEQYF
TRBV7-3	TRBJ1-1	CASSLRGGGEAFF
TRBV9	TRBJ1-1	CASSLLREGVSTSAFF
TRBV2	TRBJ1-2	CASTEGRGRRFYGYTF
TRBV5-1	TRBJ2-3	CASSLALDTQYF
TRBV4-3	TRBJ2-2	CASSPGQYTGELFF
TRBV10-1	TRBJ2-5	CASSEASGFQETQYF
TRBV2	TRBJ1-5	CASSGNGPQHF
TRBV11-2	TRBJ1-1	CASSYTGTGAFF
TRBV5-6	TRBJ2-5	CASSLTSGAYQETQYF
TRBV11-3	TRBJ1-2	CASSYRSGENGYTF
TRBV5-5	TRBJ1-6	CASSSGPTNSPLHF
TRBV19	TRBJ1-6	CASSIQVSHNSPLHF
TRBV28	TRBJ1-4	CASGIREKLFF
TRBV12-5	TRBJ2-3	CASGHSGRDTQYF
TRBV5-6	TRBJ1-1	CASSLWVPGDTEAFF
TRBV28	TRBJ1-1	CASSTQALTGATEAFF
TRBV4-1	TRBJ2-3	CASSQKLDTDTQYF
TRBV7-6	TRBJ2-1	CASSPGGTSYNEQFF
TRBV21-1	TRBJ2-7	CATTLHEQYF
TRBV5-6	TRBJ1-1	CASGHPEAFF
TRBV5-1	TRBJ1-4	CASSLGPGQGFGEKLFF
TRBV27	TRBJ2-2	CASIPRGGSTGELFF
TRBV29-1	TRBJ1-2	CSAYRHGQAYGYGYTF
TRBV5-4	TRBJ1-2	CASSLTAYGYTF
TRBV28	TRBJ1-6	CASSARQGGNSPLHF
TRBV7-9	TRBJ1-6	CASSLGDSPLHF
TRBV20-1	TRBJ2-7	CSAWEPYEQYF
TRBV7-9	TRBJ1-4	CASSYRDRSEKLFF
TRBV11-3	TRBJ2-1	CASSLKTEQFF
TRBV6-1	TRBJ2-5	CASSRPGQRETQYF
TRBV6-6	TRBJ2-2	CASSINKGNTGELFF
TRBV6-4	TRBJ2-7	CASTPPDRVFYEQYF
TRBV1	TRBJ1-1	CTSSRFVSRNTEAFF
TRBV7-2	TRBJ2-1	CASSPAAHEQFF
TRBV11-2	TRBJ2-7	CASSSGVAGSYEQYF
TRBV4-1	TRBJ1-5	CASSQDQGSNQPQHF
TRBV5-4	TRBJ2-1	CASSPRDRDYNEQFF